The clone carrying this TCR beta chain occurred once. These data are taken from a study of technical replicates of blood from several donors. Unmatched junction bases numbered 4, after V lost 6 bases and J lost 1 base. The CDR3 runs to 15 residues. Per the germline V gene, CDR1 is MNHEY and CDR2 is SMNVEV (reference sequence). The assay was immunoSEQ multiplex PCR, and TCRdb's table has in-frame clones only and misses some. The table records about 56,000 clones, almost 95% of them present only once. The receptor was isolated from a human donor in good health. Some clones in this sample may be carry-over from other donors' samples. The chain employs TRBV27 and TRBJ2-1, with 9 bases fitting TRBD2. Material: PBMCs. The CDR3 reads CASSLSGSSYNEQFF. The CDR3 coding sequence is TGTGCCAGCAGCCTTAGCGGGAGTTCCTACAATGAGCAGTTCTTC.